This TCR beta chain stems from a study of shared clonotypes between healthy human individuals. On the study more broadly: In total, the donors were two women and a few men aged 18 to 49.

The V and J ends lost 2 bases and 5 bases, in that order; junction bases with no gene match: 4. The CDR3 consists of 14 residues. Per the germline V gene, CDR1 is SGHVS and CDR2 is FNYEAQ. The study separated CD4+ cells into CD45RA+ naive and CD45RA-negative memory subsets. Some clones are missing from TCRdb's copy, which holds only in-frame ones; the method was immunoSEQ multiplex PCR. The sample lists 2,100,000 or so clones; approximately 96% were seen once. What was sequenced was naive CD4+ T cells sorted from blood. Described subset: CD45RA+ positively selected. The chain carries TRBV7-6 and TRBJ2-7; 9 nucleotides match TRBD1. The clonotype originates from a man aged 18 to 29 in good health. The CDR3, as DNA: TGTGCCAGCAGCTTAACAGGGGGCATTAACGAGCAGTACTTC. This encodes CASSLTGGINEQYF. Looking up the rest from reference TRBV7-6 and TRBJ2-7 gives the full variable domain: GAGVSQSPRYKVTKRGQDVALRCDPISGHVSLYWYRQALGQGPEFLTYFNYEAQQDKSGLPNDRFSAERPEGSISTLTIQRTEQRDSAMYRCASSLTGGINEQYFGPGTRLTVT.